These 14 T cell receptor beta chains share one sample of origin, sequenced in a study of blood T cell repertoires in COVID-19 (TCRdb year 2020). Library prep was done by the immunoSEQ multiplex PCR assay. Here the immuneACCESS table is served through TCRdb, limited to in-frame sequences with V and J called. Missing clones are a known gap in these copies; in checked studies unresolved V genes cover under half, and the rest lacks a known reason. The sample table shows 150,000 to 200,000 clones, and about four fifths are seen once. The top ten clonotypes cover under 15% of the sample. The sequenced sample was peripheral blood. Every receptor here comes from an older man who had recovered from COVID-19.

This chain links TRBV5-1 with TRBJ1-3; D is unclear. V lost 0 bases and J 0 bases, leaving 7 bases between the germline ends. Germline-derived CDR1 and CDR2 are SGHRS and YFSETQ. The CDR3 is 15 amino acids. CDR3 bases: TGCGCCAGCAGCTTGGACGTCGGCTCTGGAAACACCATATATTTT. As protein: CASSLDVGSGNTIYF.

This clone was seen only once. The chain recombines TRBV5-1 with TRBJ2-1; D uncertain. Trimming left V 0 bases short and J 0 bases short, with 7 bases between. Germline CDR1 and CDR2: SGHRS and YFSETQ. The length of the CDR3 is 15 residues. DNA of the CDR3: TGCGCCAGCAGCTTGGAATCTTACTCCTACAATGAGCAGTTCTTC. Residues: CASSLESYSYNEQFF.

A few counts support this clone. This rearrangement joins TRBV10-2 to TRBJ2-7; 7 bases are shared with TRBD1. Germline assignment: CDR1 WSHSY and CDR2 SAAADI. The CDR3 consists of 14 residues. V lost 3 bases to trimming and J lost 3 bases; unmatched junction nucleotides: 5. The CDR3 DNA sequence: TGCGCCAGCAGTGAACAGGGGACGAACTACGAGCAGTACTTC. Translation gives CASSEQGTNYEQYF.

The V gene is TRBV11-2, the J gene TRBJ1-5; 7 nucleotides agree with TRBD1. With V trimmed by 5 bases and J by 3 bases, 4 bases remained unmatched. Germline CDR1 is SGHAT and CDR2 is FQNNGV. The CDR3 has 14 residues. The CDR3 region is CASSQQGINQPQHF. DNA of the CDR3: TGTGCCAGCAGCCAACAGGGGATCAATCAGCCCCAGCATTTT.

This clone occurred a few times. V and J are TRBV6-2 or TRBV6-3 and TRBJ1-4; D uncertain. Trimming removed 2 bases at V and 6 bases at J, with 10 bases between. The germline gives CDR1 MNHEY, CDR2 SVGEGT. The CDR3 consists of 14 residues. The CDR3 nucleotides are TGTGCCAGCAGTTACCGGGGAGACGATGAAAAACTGTTTTTT. This encodes CASSYRGDDEKLFF.

The V gene is TRBV7-9, the J gene TRBJ2-1; TRBD2 matches at 8 bases. This CDR3 is built from 14 residues. Trimming removed 5 bases from V and 8 bases from J; junction bases left unmatched: 8. CDR1 is SEHNR and CDR2 is FQNEAQ in the germline V gene (reference sequence). As DNA, the CDR3 is TGTGCCAGCAGCCATTCCTCACTAGCGGATGAGCAGTTCTTC. It codes for CASSHSSLADEQFF.

This rearrangement joins TRBV6-2 or TRBV6-3 to TRBJ1-1; D is perhaps TRBD1 (5 bases). The CDR3 runs to 14 residues. V was cut by 8 bases and J by 1 base, with 14 bases left in between. Germline V gene sequence: CDR1 MNHEY, CDR2 SVGEGT. The CDR3 spells CASGLSRANTEAFF. CDR3 sequence (DNA): TGTGCCAGCGGTTTGAGCAGGGCGAACACTGAAGCTTTCTTT.

J is TRBJ1-5 and V is TRBV19; no clear D. Germline-derived CDR1 and CDR2 are LNHDA and SQIVND (reference sequence). The CDR3 runs to 12 residues. The ends were cut back, 3 bases at V and 4 bases at J, with 4 bases in the middle. This chain's CDR3 is CASSIRNQPQHF. In DNA, the CDR3 is TGTGCCAGTAGTATCAGGAATCAGCCCCAGCATTTT.

This clone was recorded once. Other DNA sequences in this sample translate to the same CDR3. The genes are TRBV9 and TRBJ2-7; D uncertain. Germline lookup yields CDR1 SGDLS and CDR2 YYNGEE. The CDR3 extends over 14 amino acids. V gave up 0 bases and J gave up 0 bases, with 7 bases separating them. This CDR3 is CASSVGSVSYEQYF. The CDR3, as DNA: TGTGCCAGCAGCGTAGGTTCAGTCTCCTACGAGCAGTACTTC.

CDR3 amino acids: CASKLQESYEQYF. DNA for the CDR3: TGTGCCAGCAAACTACAGGAAAGTTACGAGCAGTACTTC. The chain joins TRBV6-6 to TRBJ2-7; a possible D gene is TRBD1 (5 bases). The V gene's germline CDR1 is MNHNY and CDR2 SVGAGI (reference sequence). The CDR3 is 13 residues long. V was shortened by 7 bases and J by 4 bases, with 14 bases between the two germline ends.

The genes are TRBV9 and TRBJ2-3; TRBD2 aligns across 10 bases. This CDR3 comprises 17 residues. The junction had 8 bases not matched to a gene; V was cut back by 3 bases and J by 1 base. Germline CDR1 SGDLS, CDR2 YYNGEE. Here the CDR3 reads CASSGWTSGTGTDTQYF. CDR3 coding DNA: TGTGCCAGCAGCGGATGGACTAGCGGAACCGGCACAGATACGCAGTATTTT. Variable domain in full (rest from reference TRBV9 and TRBJ2-3): DSGVTQTPKHLITATGQRVTLRCSPRSGDLSVYWYQQSLDQGLQFLIQYYNGEERAKGNILERFSAQQFPDLHSELNLSSLELGDSALYFCASSGWTSGTGTDTQYFGPGTRLTVL.

The V gene is TRBV3-1 (or the pseudogene TRBV3-2), the J gene TRBJ2-2; 7 nucleotides agree with TRBD1. Germline V gene sequence: CDR1 LGHDT, CDR2 YNNKEL (reference sequence). The length of the CDR3 is 15 residues. Trimming at V came to 4 bases and at J to 5 bases, leaving 7 bases not matched to a gene. CDR3 sequence: CASSLRDRTTGELFF. CDR3 bases: TGTGCCAGCAGCCTCCGGGACAGAACTACCGGGGAGCTGTTTTTT.

The CDR3 DNA is TGTGCCAGCAGTTCTCTAGATGGCCCCAATCAGCCCCAGCATTTT. It translates to CASSSLDGPNQPQHF. The chain employs TRBV6-5 and TRBJ1-5, with D unresolved. The CDR3 extends over 15 amino acids. Per the germline V gene, CDR1 is MNHEY and CDR2 is SVGAGI. Trimming removed 4 bases at V and 3 bases at J, with 13 bases between.

The genes are TRBV12-3 or TRBV12-4 and TRBJ2-7; TRBD2 aligns across 8 bases. V was pared by 6 bases and J by 5 bases, with 6 bases of the junction left unmatched. The CDR3 covers 13 residues. The chain's CDR3 is CASRSGRLDEQYF. CDR3 bases: TGTGCCAGCAGAAGCGGGAGACTCGACGAGCAGTACTTC.